Each of the 6 T cell receptor beta chains below was sequenced from the same sample in a study of glioma-infiltrating T cells. Amplification of TCR alpha and beta CDR3 regions from RNA used iRepertoire nested multiplex PCR. TCRdb fed the multiplex PCR reads into MiXCR, producing one record per CDR3 protein. The data contain approximately 190,000 distinct CDR3 sequences, about 31% of them seen just once; the ten biggest clones take up just over 20%. Sequences were obtained from glioma tissue, nonneoplastic brain tissue, or PBMCs (not recorded which). These receptors came from a human donor with low-grade glioma or glioblastoma, undergoing nonglioma brain surgery, or in good health (not recorded which).

This clonotype was counted between two and nine times. The chain has TRBV29-1 and TRBJ2-1; 15 bases agree with TRBD2. J was trimmed by 7 bases and V by 8 bases; bases with no gene match: 6. The CDR3 length is 14 residues. CDR1 and CDR2 from the germline V gene are SQVTM and ANQGSEA. CDR3 loop: CSIWTSGRGNEQFF. The DNA for the CDR3 is TGCAGCATCTGGACTAGCGGGAGGGGGAATGAGCAGTTCTTC.

The sample holds many counts of this clonotype. V and J are TRBV20-1 and TRBJ2-3; D gene ambiguous. The CDR3 totals 15 residues. Trimming pared 5 bases from V and 0 bases from J, leaving 15 bases between. Germline V gene lookup returns CDR1 DFQATT and CDR2 SNEGSKA (reference sequence). CDR3 amino acids: CSAPSGVSSTDTQYF. The CDR3 nucleotides read TGCAGTGCTCCCTCTGGGGTTTCTAGCACAGATACGCAGTATTTT.

This clonotype was seen ten or more times. The gene calls are TRBV6-9 and TRBJ2-5; D not resolved. Trimming left V 0 bases short and J 2 bases short, with 13 bases between. Germline CDR1 is MNHGY and CDR2 is SVAAGI. This CDR3 has 16 residues. CDR3: CASSYSTHLTQETQYF. The CDR3 nucleotides are TGTGCCAGCAGTTATTCGACCCACCTTACTCAAGAGACCCAGTACTTC.

This clonotype has a count of ten or more. The CDR3 DNA is TGTGCCAGCAGTCCGCTTCATTCCTCTGAAGCTTTCTTT. Its translation is CASSPLHSSEAFF. The chain recombines TRBV28 with TRBJ1-1; D gene unclear. Germline V gene lookup returns CDR1 MDHEN and CDR2 SYDVKM. V lost 5 bases and J lost 6, with 13 bases in between. The CDR3 has 13 residues.

V usage is TRBV12-3 or TRBV12-4 and J usage is TRBJ2-5; 7 bases fit TRBD2. The CDR3 covers 14 residues. V trimming: 6 bases; J trimming: 4 bases; junction bases outside the gene matches: 8. Here the CDR3 reads CASSPLAVRETQYF. For the CDR3, the DNA is TGTGCCAGCAGCCCCCTAGCGGTAAGAGAGACCCAGTACTTC.

In this sample, this clonotype turned up many times. The chain links TRBV20-1 to TRBJ2-7; D is possibly TRBD1 (6 bases). The CDR3 consists of 13 residues. V was clipped by 6 bases and J by 3 bases, with 15 bases between them. The V gene's germline CDR1 is DFQATT and CDR2 SNEGSKA (reference sequence). The CDR3, as DNA: TGCAGTGCCACGTCGCACAGGGACTACGAGCAGTACTTC. It yields the protein CSATSHRDYEQYF.